One sample yielded the 28 T cell receptor beta chains listed below, sequenced in a study of blood T cells in healthy people across ages. Primers used in a second PCR of roughly 6 to 12 cycles were a sample-barcoded 5' primer and a J-beta primer mix. TCRdb ran MiXCR on the 5' RACE reads and lists one entry per CDR3 protein. Among 1.5 million to 2 million distinct CDR3 sequences listed, around half were seen once. Sequenced material: blood. Every receptor here comes from a middle-aged woman in good health.

This rearrangement joins TRBV29-1 to TRBJ2-3, with D maybe TRBD2 (6 bases). Germline CDR1 reads SQVTM; CDR2 reads ANQGSEA. The V end lost 6 bases, the J end lost 4 bases, and 23 bases lay between the germline ends. The CDR3 has 16 amino acids. Written as DNA, the CDR3 is TGCAGCGTGGGCCTAATAAAGTCGCGGGGCGCAGATACGCAGTATTTT. Protein sequence: CSVGLIKSRGADTQYF.

This clonotype was detected a few times. J is TRBJ2-7 and V is TRBV6-2 or TRBV6-3, with TRBD2 matching over 7 bases. J lost 6 bases, V lost 0 bases, and 8 bases had no gene match. Germline V lookup: CDR1 MNHEY, CDR2 SVGEGT. The CDR3 has 15 residues. The CDR3 sequence is CASSYSWREGAEQYF. In DNA form, the CDR3 reads TGTGCCAGCAGTTACTCTTGGAGGGAGGGAGCCGAGCAGTACTTC.

This rearrangement joins TRBV6-5 to TRBJ1-6, with 7 bases matching TRBD1. The CDR3 covers 15 residues. Germline CDR1 MNHEY, CDR2 SVGAGI. With V trimmed by 6 bases and J by 5 bases, 7 bases remained unmatched. CDR3 DNA: TGTGCCAGCAGAACAGGGGACCTTGATAATTCACCCCTCCACTTT. As protein: CASRTGDLDNSPLHF.

This clonotype was counted between two and nine times. This sequence joins TRBV27 and TRBJ2-6; D uncertain. Looked up from germline, CDR1 is MNHEY and CDR2 is SMNVEV (reference sequence). CDR3 length: 16 residues. V lost 5 bases and J lost 0, with 11 bases in between. CDR3 amino acids: CASSLQRPSGANVLTF. CDR3 bases: TGTGCCAGCAGTCTCCAGAGACCCTCTGGGGCCAACGTCCTGACTTTC.

The chain links TRBV20-1 to TRBJ2-7; 8 bases map to TRBD1. CDR1 is DFQATT and CDR2 is SNEGSKA in the germline V gene (reference sequence). Losses at the gene ends were 5 bases for V and 1 base for J; bases not matched to a gene: 19. CDR3 length: 18 residues. CDR3 nucleotides: TGCAGTGCTTACCTGTGGGCTCCGGGCCAGGGGGCTTCCTACGAGCAGTACTTC. Translation: CSAYLWAPGQGASYEQYF.

The rearrangement joins TRBV7-9 to TRBJ2-3; 12 nucleotides align to TRBD2. The CDR3 has 19 residues. Germline V lookup: CDR1 SEHNR, CDR2 FQNEAQ (reference sequence). Trimming cost V 1 base and J 0 bases; bases outside gene matches: 8. CDR3 DNA sequence: TGTGCCAGCAGCTTAGTGATAGGACTAGCGGGGCCTAGCACAGATACGCAGTATTTT. This codes for CASSLVIGLAGPSTDTQYF.

The V and J genes are TRBV2 and TRBJ2-1, with 7 bases that match TRBD1. Germline V lookup: CDR1 SNHLY, CDR2 FYNNEI. The CDR3 runs 14 residues. Trimming removed 5 bases from V and 12 bases from J; junction bases left unmatched: 13. CDR3 in amino acids: CASSPDIRGLRQFF. The CDR3 DNA is TGTGCCAGCAGTCCGGATATTAGGGGGCTGAGGCAGTTCTTC.

CDR3 in DNA: TGTGCCAGCAGTCCTACAGGGGGTGGGGCGGAGACCCAGTACTTC. Residues: CASSPTGGGAETQYF. The chain recombines TRBV28 with TRBJ2-5; TRBD1 matches 8 bases. Germline-derived CDR1 and CDR2 are MDHEN and SYDVKM. This CDR3 spans 15 amino acids. J was trimmed by 5 bases and V by 5 bases; bases with no gene match: 10. Variable domain in full (rest from reference TRBV28 and TRBJ2-5): DVKVTQSSRYLVKRTGEKVFLECVQDMDHENMFWYRQDPGLGLRLIYFSYDVKMKEKGDIPEGYSVSREKKERFSLILESASTNQTSMYLCASSPTGGGAETQYFGPGTRLLVL.

This clonotype was counted only a few times. The CDR3 DNA sequence: TGTGCCAGCAGGGGGCCTAAACCAGACTCTGGGGCCAACGTCCTGACTTTC. Translating it yields CASRGPKPDSGANVLTF. The V and J genes are TRBV9 and TRBJ2-6; a possible D gene is TRBD1 (5 bases). This CDR3 comprises 17 residues. Germline loops: CDR1 SGDLS, CDR2 YYNGEE. V lost 5 bases to trimming and J lost 0 bases, with 15 bases between them.

A note on this clonotype: An end of the junction differs from the germline gene, which may be a read error. CDR3 nucleotide sequence: TGTGCCAGCAGGGTAGGGTCCGTTAATCAAGGGACCCAGTACTTC. Its protein product is CASRVGSVNQGTQYF. J is TRBJ2-5 and V is TRBV11-2; D unclear. Germline values: CDR1 SGHAT, CDR2 FQNNGV. The length of the CDR3 is 15 residues.

This chain joins TRBV7-2 and TRBJ2-3, with D maybe TRBD2 (6 bases). CDR1 and CDR2 (germline): SGHTA, FQGNSA. The CDR3 runs 15 residues. V was shortened by 5 bases and J by 5 bases, with 17 bases between the two germline ends. The CDR3 is CASSPLRGGVDTQYF. The DNA for the CDR3 is TGTGCCAGCAGCCCCTTGCGGGGAGGAGTAGATACGCAGTATTTT.

This clonotype was seen more than once but under ten times. The chain carries TRBV18 and TRBJ2-5, with 7 bases matching TRBD2. This CDR3 has 14 amino acids. The germline V gene encodes CDR1 KGHSH and CDR2 LQKENI. V was pared by 1 base and J by 5 bases, with 4 bases of the junction left unmatched. The CDR3: CASSPRAGQETQYF. The CDR3 coding sequence is TGTGCCAGCTCACCACGAGCGGGGCAGGAGACCCAGTACTTC.

The genes are TRBV15 and TRBJ2-5; D is possibly TRBD1 (5 bases). Germline-derived CDR1 and CDR2 are LNHNV and YYDKDF (reference sequence). V dropped 0 bases and J dropped 5 bases, with 16 bases sitting between them. The CDR3 is 16 amino acids. The CDR3 nucleotides are TGTGCCACCAGCAGAGATAGCAGGGCCGGAGAGGAGACCCAGTACTTC. Its translation is CATSRDSRAGEETQYF.

This chain uses TRBV7-2 with TRBJ1-4; 7 bases map to TRBD1. The V segment lost 3 bases and the J segment 0 bases; nucleotides outside the gene matches: 4. The CDR3 consists of 16 residues. CDR1 and CDR2 from the germline V gene are SGHTA and FQGNSA. CDR3 nucleotide sequence: TGTGCCAGCAGCTTCCCAGGGGGGGCAACTAATGAAAAACTGTTTTTT. It is translated as CASSFPGGATNEKLFF.

The rearrangement joins TRBV10-1 to TRBJ1-2; 7 bases are a match to TRBD1. V shed 6 bases and J 4 bases; nucleotides not matched to a gene: 5. This CDR3 spans 13 amino acids. Germline-derived CDR1 and CDR2 are WNHNN and SYGVQD (reference sequence). The CDR3 is CASSGQASYGYTF. The CDR3, as DNA: TGCGCCAGCAGCGGACAGGCAAGCTATGGCTACACCTTC.

This clonotype turned up a few times. V is TRBV5-1 and J is TRBJ2-3, with D unresolved. Deletions cut 1 base from V and 5 bases from J, with 14 bases between. The CDR3 is 15 amino acids. From germline, CDR1 is SGHRS and CDR2 YFSETQ. The CDR3 region is CASSLNPSKEDTQYF. The DNA for the CDR3 is TGCGCCAGCAGCTTGAACCCGAGTAAGGAAGATACGCAGTATTTT.

There are a few counts of this clonotype. The V and J genes are TRBV7-2 and TRBJ2-1; D is uncertain. The CDR3 spans 14 residues. Germline lookup yields CDR1 SGHTA and CDR2 FQGNSA. V was trimmed by 1 base and J by 3 bases, leaving 7 bases between them. CDR3 in amino acids: CASSLGVFYNEQFF. The CDR3 bases are TGTGCCAGCAGCTTAGGGGTATTCTACAATGAGCAGTTCTTC.

The J gene is TRBJ2-7, the V gene TRBV2; tentative D call: TRBD1 (6 bases). Germline lookup yields CDR1 SNHLY and CDR2 FYNNEI. Trimming removed 4 bases at V and 2 bases at J, with 12 bases between. The CDR3 consists of 14 residues. CDR3 sequence: CASSVWGPTYEQYF. The CDR3 nucleotides read TGTGCCAGCAGTGTATGGGGGCCTACCTACGAGCAGTACTTC.

This chain joins TRBV20-1 and TRBJ2-7; possible D gene TRBD1, 5 bases. Germline loops: CDR1 DFQATT, CDR2 SNEGSKA (reference sequence). Trimming pared 3 bases from V and 2 bases from J, leaving 8 bases between. The CDR3 is 12 residues long. CDR3 sequence: CSASAGTYEQYF. CDR3 nucleotide sequence: TGCAGTGCTAGTGCAGGGACCTACGAGCAGTACTTC.

Note on this clonotype: Germline and junction disagree at one end, which may indicate a read error. The chain uses TRBV29-1 and TRBJ2-5; 8 bases align to TRBD2. The germline CDR1 and CDR2 sequences are SQVTM and ANQGSEA. The CDR3 is 15 amino acids. As DNA, the CDR3 is TGCAGCGCCCAGGAGGTAGCGGGGAGTGAAGAGGCCCAGTACTTC. Its translation is CSAQEVAGSEEAQYF.

CDR3 sequence (DNA): TGTGCCAGCAGCCAAGACCCGGACAGGGTTTACACAGATACGCAGTATTTT. It specifies CASSQDPDRVYTDTQYF. V usage is TRBV3-1 and J usage is TRBJ2-3; 8 bases fit TRBD1. Germline V gives CDR1 LGHDT, CDR2 YNNKEL (reference sequence). V trimming: 0 bases; J trimming: 2 bases; junction bases outside the gene matches: 7. The CDR3 runs to 17 residues.

V is TRBV20-1 and J is TRBJ2-7; D not resolved. There are 11 residues in the CDR3. Germline V gives CDR1 DFQATT, CDR2 SNEGSKA (reference sequence). Trimming took off 3 bases at V and 4 bases at J, with 7 bases between the two ends. CDR3: CSASQQYEQYF. The CDR3 DNA reads TGCAGTGCTAGTCAGCAGTACGAGCAGTACTTC.

The CDR3 bases are TGTGCCAGCAGCCTTGTGGGGGAAAGGTCACCCCTCCACTTT. Translation gives CASSLVGERSPLHF. The rearrangement uses TRBV5-8 and TRBJ1-6, with D tentatively TRBD1 (5 bases). The V end lost 4 bases, the J end lost 10 bases, and 15 bases lay between the germline ends. CDR3 length equals 14 residues. Looked up from germline, CDR1 is SGHTS and CDR2 is YDEGEE.

This clonotype was observed a few times. The rearrangement uses TRBV24-1 and TRBJ2-1; D possibly corresponds to TRBD1 (6 bases). There are 15 residues in the CDR3. CDR1 is KGHDR, CDR2 SFDVKD, per germline. V was trimmed by 4 bases and J by 3 bases, leaving 12 bases between them. This CDR3 is CATSEPDRDYNEQFF. The DNA for the CDR3 is TGTGCCACCAGTGAGCCGGACAGAGACTACAATGAGCAGTTCTTC.

This sequence joins TRBV7-9 and TRBJ1-2; 9 nucleotides agree with TRBD1. CDR1 is SEHNR, CDR2 FQNEAQ, per germline (reference sequence). There are 14 residues in the CDR3. Trimming cost V 3 bases and J 8 bases; bases outside gene matches: 7. The CDR3 protein is CASSLMGTGSGYTF. The CDR3 nucleotides read TGTGCCAGCAGCTTGATGGGGACAGGGAGCGGCTACACCTTC.

V gene TRBV13 combines with J gene TRBJ1-2; weak D call: TRBD1 (6 bases). The CDR3 has 16 residues. Trimming left V 3 bases short and J 4 bases short, with 18 bases between. Germline loops: CDR1 PRHDT, CDR2 FYEKMQ (reference sequence). The CDR3 region is CASSLGGRFTGYGYTF. CDR3 DNA: TGTGCCAGCAGCTTGGGGGGCAGATTTACCGGCTATGGCTACACCTTC.

The genes are TRBV6-2 or TRBV6-3 and TRBJ2-7, with D possibly TRBD2 on 6 matching bases. The V gene's germline CDR1 is MNHEY and CDR2 SVGEGT. CDR3 length: 13 amino acids. Trimming took off 2 bases at V and 9 bases at J, with 14 bases between the two ends. CDR3 loop: CASSYRGLGGQYF. The CDR3 DNA reads TGTGCCAGCAGTTACCGGGGACTGGGAGGGCAGTACTTC.

This clonotype was found a few times. The V call is TRBV10-2, the J call TRBJ2-3, with TRBD2 identical over 8 bases. CDR1 is WSHSY and CDR2 is SAAADI in the germline V gene. This CDR3 is built from 15 residues. The V gene end was trimmed by 0 bases and the J gene end by 4 bases; junction bases not matched to a gene: 3. CDR3 coding DNA: TGCGCCAGCAGTGAGTCGACTAGCGTGGCAGATACGCAGTATTTT. Amino acid sequence: CASSESTSVADTQYF.